The clone carrying this TCR beta chain was seen more than once but under ten times. The antigen remains undetermined. These data belong to a study of cytomegalovirus exposure and HLA in healthy donors. Findings and caveats of the study: Immune exposure was documented only through CMV serostatus.

V gave up 5 bases and J gave up 1 base; unmatched junction bases: 3. This CDR3 contains 14 residues. Germline V lookup: CDR1 SEHNR, CDR2 FQNEAQ (reference sequence). Amplification used 60 Vbeta primers and 13 Jbeta primers. The assay was immunoSEQ multiplex PCR, and TCRdb's table has in-frame clones only and misses some. The data hold about 82,000 clones, with about 9.5% observed a single time. Sequenced material: PBMCs. The V and J genes are TRBV7-9 and TRBJ2-7; 9 positions agree with TRBD1. The sequence was obtained from a man between 60 and 75 years old in good health and CMV-seropositive. The CDR3 bases are TGTGCCAGCAGCCCGGACAGGGGATCCTACGAGCAGTACTTC. It yields the protein CASSPDRGSYEQYF.